This is a list of T cell receptor beta chains from one sample in a study of blood T cell repertoires in COVID-19. Profiling relied on immunoSEQ multiplex PCR, and the TCRdb table lists in-frame clones only, not all of them. The sample has some 290,000 clones, around nine tenths seen once; the top ten hold roughly a tenth. Sequenced sample: PBMCs or T cells enriched from blood (not recorded which). The receptors were sampled from a woman between 25 and 40 years old who had recovered from COVID-19. The CDR3 runs from the conserved cysteine through the conserved F or W. Fields, in order: clone size, D gene, V gene, J gene, CDR3 DNA, CDR3 protein. The D gene is left open where the match is weak. Only some rows state a clone size, as once, few, many or a class for expanded clones.

>-|TRBD2|TRBV24-1|TRBJ2-3
TGTGCCACCAGTGAAAGCGGGAGGGCCCAAGATACGCAGTATTTT
CATSESGRAQDTQYF
>-|-|TRBV21-1|TRBJ2-3
TGTGCCAGCCCTTACGAGCGGGAGCCGAACGCAGATACGCAGTATTTT
CASPYEREPNADTQYF
>few|-|TRBV29-1|TRBJ1-1
TGCAGCGTGTTGGGCGCCTTAATTACTGAAGCTTTCTTT
CSVLGALITEAFF
>-|-|TRBV30|TRBJ2-7
TGTGCCTGGAGCCAGGAGAGAGGGCTTATCTTACCCTACGAGCAGTACTTC
CAWSQERGLILPYEQYF
>-|-|TRBV5-1|TRBJ1-6
TGCGCCAGCAGCTTGGACATTAACGATTCACCCCTCCACTTT
CASSLDINDSPLHF
>-|-|TRBV19|TRBJ1-4
TGTGCCAGTTGCCAGGGGATGCGTGAAAAACTGTTTTTT
CASCQGMREKLFF
>-|-|TRBV27|TRBJ1-5
TGTGCCAGCAGTTTACGAGGGGGTCATCAGCCCCAGCATTTT
CASSLRGGHQPQHF
>once|TRBD1|TRBV28|TRBJ1-1
TGTGCCAGCACCCCCCTCACAGGGGATCTCACTGAAGCTTTCTTT
CASTPLTGDLTEAFF
>few|TRBD1|TRBV19|TRBJ2-7
TGTGCCAGTACAACCGGGACAGGGGGCAACGAGCAGTACTTC
CASTTGTGGNEQYF
>-|TRBD1|TRBV5-4|TRBJ1-1
TGTGCCAGCAGCATCAGGGGGCGTCGCACTGAAGCTTTCTTT
CASSIRGRRTEAFF
>-|-|TRBV18|TRBJ2-1
TGTGCCAGCTCACCACAGGGGGGGAATTACAATGAGCAGTTCTTC
CASSPQGGNYNEQFF
>-|TRBD2|TRBV4-1|TRBJ2-3
TGCGCCAGCAGCCAAGTTGGAGCGGGGTTCACAGATACGCAGTATTTT
CASSQVGAGFTDTQYF
>-|-|TRBV25-1|TRBJ2-4
TGTGCCAGCAGTGAATACTCCACTCTCGTTGACAAAAACATTCAGTACTTC
CASSEYSTLVDKNIQYF
>-|TRBD2|TRBV4-1|TRBJ2-1
TGCGCCAGCAGCCTCCGAAGCCTGACTAGCGGATTATACAATGAGCAGTTCTTC
CASSLRSLTSGLYNEQFF
>-|TRBD2|TRBV7-8|TRBJ2-3
TGTGCCAGCAGCGAGCGGGGGGATCCAGATACGCAGTATTTT
CASSERGDPDTQYF
>-|-|TRBV5-1|TRBJ1-5
TGCGCCAGCAGCCTCGGTGAAGCAGGCCAGCCCCAGCATTTT
CASSLGEAGQPQHF
>-|TRBD1|TRBV20-1|TRBJ2-1
TGCAGTGCTAGTAATCAGGGGGATGAGCAGTTCTTC
CSASNQGDEQFF
>-|TRBD1|TRBV4-2|TRBJ1-1
TGTGCCAGCAGCCAAGGGTTTTACGACAGGGACACTGAAGCTTTCTTT
CASSQGFYDRDTEAFF
>-|TRBD1|TRBV5-6|TRBJ1-1
TGTGCCAGCAGCTTGACCTGGACAGGGAGCACTGAAGCTTTCTTT
CASSLTWTGSTEAFF
>-|TRBD1|TRBV15|TRBJ1-2
TGTGCCACCAGCAGAGGCGGACAGGGGACGATCTATGGCTACACCTTC
CATSRGGQGTIYGYTF
>-|-|TRBV10-2|TRBJ2-1
TGCGCCAGCAGTGAGTCACAGGGCCTTTACAATGAGCAGTTCTTC
CASSESQGLYNEQFF
>-|TRBD2|TRBV11-2|TRBJ2-7
TGTGCCAGCAGCCCTTCACTAGCGGGAGGGACTTACGAGCAGTACTTC
CASSPSLAGGTYEQYF